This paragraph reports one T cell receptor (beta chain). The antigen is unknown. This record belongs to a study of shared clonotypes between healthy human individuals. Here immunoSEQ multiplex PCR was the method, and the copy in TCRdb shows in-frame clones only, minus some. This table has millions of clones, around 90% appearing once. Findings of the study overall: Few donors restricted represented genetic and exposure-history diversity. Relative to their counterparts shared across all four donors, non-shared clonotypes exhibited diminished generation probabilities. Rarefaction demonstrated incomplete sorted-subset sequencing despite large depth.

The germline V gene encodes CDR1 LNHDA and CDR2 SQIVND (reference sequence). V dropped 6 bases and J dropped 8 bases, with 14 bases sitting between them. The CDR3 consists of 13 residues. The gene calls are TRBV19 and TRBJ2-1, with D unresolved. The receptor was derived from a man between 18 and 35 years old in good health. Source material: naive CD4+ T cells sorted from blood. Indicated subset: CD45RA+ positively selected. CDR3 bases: TGTGCCAGTAGGCGCTTGGTTGAGGATGAGCAGTTCTTC. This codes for CASRRLVEDEQFF.